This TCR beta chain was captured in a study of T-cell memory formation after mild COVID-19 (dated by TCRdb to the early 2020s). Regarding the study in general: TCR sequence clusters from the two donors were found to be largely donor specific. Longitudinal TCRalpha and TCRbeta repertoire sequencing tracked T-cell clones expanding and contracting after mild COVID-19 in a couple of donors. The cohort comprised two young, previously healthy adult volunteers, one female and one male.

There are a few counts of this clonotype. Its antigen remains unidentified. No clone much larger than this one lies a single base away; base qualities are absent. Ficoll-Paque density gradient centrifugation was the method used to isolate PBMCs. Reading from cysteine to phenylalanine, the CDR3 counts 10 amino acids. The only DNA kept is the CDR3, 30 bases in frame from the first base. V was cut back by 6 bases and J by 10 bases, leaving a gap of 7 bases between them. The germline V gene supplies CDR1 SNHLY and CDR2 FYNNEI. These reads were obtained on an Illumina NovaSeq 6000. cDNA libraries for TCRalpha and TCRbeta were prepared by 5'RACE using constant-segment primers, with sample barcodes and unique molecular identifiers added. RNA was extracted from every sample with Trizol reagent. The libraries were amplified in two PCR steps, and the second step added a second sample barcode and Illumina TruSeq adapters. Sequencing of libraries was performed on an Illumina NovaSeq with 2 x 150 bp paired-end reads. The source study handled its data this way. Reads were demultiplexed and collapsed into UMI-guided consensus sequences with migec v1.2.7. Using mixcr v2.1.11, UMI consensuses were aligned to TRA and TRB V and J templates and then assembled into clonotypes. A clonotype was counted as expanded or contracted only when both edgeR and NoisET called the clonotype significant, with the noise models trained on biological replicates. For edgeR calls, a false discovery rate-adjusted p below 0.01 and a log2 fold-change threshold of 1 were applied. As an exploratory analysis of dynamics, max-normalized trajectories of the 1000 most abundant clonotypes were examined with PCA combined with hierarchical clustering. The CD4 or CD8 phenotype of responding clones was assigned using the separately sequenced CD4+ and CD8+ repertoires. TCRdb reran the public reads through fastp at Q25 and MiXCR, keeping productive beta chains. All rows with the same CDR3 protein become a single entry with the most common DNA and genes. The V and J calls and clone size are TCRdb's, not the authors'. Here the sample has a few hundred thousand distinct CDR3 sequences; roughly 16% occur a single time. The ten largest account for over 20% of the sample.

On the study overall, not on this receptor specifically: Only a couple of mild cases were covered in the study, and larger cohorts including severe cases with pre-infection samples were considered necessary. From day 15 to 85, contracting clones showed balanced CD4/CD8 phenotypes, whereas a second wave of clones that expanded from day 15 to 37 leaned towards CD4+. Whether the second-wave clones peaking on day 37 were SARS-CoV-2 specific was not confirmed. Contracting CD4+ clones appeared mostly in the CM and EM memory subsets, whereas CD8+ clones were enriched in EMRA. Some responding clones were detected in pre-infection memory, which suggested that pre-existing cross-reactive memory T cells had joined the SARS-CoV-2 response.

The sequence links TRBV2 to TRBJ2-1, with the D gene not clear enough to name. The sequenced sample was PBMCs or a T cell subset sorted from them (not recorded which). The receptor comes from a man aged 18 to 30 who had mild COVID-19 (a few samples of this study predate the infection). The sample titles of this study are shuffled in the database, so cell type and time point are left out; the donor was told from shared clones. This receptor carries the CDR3 CASRVVEQFF. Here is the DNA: TGTGCCAGCAGGGTGGTGGAGCAGTTCTTC.